The clone carrying this T cell receptor (beta chain) showed up just once. This entry is derived from a study of blood T cell repertoires in COVID-19. The overall study: The samples span acute and convalescent COVID-19 from the United States, Italy and Spain. PBMCs, B-cell-depleted T cells, or T cells were the source of the cDNA or gDNA that made up the material.

Germline V gene lookup returns CDR1 MDHEN and CDR2 SYDVKM. V lost 3 bases and J lost 5; bases outside the gene matches: 9. The length of the CDR3 is 16 residues. Profiling relied on immunoSEQ multiplex PCR, and the TCRdb table lists in-frame clones only, not all of them. The sample shows some 85,000 clones, about nine tenths of them seen only once. This sequence joins TRBV28 and TRBJ1-4; 7 bases match TRBD1. The origin of this receptor is a man aged 50 to 59 with acute or convalescent COVID-19. What was sequenced was peripheral blood. The CDR3 sequence is CASSFSMGRGNEKLFF. Written as DNA, the CDR3 is TGTGCCAGCAGTTTCTCGATGGGCAGGGGGAATGAAAAACTGTTTTTT.